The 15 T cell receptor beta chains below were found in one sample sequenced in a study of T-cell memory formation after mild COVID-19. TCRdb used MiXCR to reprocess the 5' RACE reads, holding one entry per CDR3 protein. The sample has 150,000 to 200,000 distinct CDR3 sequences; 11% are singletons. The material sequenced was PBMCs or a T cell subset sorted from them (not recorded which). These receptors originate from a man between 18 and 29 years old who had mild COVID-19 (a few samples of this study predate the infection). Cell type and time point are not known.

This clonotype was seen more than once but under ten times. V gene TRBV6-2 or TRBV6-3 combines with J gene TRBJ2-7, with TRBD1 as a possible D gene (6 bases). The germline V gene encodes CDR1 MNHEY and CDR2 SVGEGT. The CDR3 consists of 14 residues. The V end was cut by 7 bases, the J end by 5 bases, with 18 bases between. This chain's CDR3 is CASTPWAGDNEQYF. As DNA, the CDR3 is TGTGCCAGCACCCCTTGGGCAGGGGACAACGAGCAGTACTTC.

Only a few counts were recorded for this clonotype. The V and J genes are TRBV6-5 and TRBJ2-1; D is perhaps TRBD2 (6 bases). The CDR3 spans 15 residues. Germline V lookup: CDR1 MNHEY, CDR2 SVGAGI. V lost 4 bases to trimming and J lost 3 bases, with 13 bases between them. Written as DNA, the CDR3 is TGTGCCAGCAGTTGGGTCGGGGGTAGCTACAATGAGCAGTTCTTC. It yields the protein CASSWVGGSYNEQFF.

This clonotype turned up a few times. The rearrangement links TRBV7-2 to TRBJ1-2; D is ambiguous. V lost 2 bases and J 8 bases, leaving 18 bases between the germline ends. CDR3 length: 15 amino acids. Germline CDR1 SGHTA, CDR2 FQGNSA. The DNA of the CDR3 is TGTGCCAGCAGCTTACTCGTTGGCCGAGAGACGGGCTACACCTTC. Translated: CASSLLVGRETGYTF.

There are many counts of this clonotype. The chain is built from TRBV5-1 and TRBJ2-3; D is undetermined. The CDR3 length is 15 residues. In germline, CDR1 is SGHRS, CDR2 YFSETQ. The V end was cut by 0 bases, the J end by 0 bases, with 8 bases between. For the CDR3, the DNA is TGCGCCAGCAGCTTGGCCGTCGGGAGCACAGATACGCAGTATTTT. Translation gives CASSLAVGSTDTQYF.

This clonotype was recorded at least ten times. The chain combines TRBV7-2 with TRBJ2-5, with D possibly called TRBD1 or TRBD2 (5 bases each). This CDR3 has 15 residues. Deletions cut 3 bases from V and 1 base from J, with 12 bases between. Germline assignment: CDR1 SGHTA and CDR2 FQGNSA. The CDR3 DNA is TGTGCCAGCAGCTTCCAAGGGACGAGCCAAGAGACCCAGTACTTC. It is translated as CASSFQGTSQETQYF.

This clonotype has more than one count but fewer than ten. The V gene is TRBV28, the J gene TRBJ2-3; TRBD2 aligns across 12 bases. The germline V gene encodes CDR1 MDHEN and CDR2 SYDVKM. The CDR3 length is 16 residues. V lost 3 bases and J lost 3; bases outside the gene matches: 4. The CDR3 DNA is TGTGCCAGCAGTTTTCCCGGGACTAGCGGGACAGATACGCAGTATTTT. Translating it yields CASSFPGTSGTDTQYF.

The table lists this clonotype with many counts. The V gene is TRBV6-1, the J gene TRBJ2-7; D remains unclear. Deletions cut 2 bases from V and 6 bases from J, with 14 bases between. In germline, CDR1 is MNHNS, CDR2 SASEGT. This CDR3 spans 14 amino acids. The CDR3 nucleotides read TGTGCCAGCAGTGAACAGCTCGTAACGGGCGAGCAGTACTTC. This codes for CASSEQLVTGEQYF.

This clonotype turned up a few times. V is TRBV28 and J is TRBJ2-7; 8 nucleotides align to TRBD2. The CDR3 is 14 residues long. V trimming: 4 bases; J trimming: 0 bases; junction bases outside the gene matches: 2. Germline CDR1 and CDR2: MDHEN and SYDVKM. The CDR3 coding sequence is TGTGCCAGCAGTTCCGGGACTAGCTCCTACGAGCAGTACGTC. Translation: CASSSGTSSYEQYV.

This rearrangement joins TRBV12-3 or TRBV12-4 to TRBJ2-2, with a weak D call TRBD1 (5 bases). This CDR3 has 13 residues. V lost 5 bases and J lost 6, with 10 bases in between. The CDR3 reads CASSGSRAGELFF. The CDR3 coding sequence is TGTGCCAGCAGTGGAAGCAGGGCCGGGGAGCTGTTTTTT.

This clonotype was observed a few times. This CDR3 is CASMGWGNRSEAFF. The CDR3 DNA reads as TGTGCCAGCATGGGGTGGGGGAACCGCTCTGAAGCTTTCTTT. This chain links TRBV6-2 or TRBV6-3 with TRBJ1-1, with a possible D match to TRBD1 (5 bases). With 7 bases removed from V and 6 bases from J, the gap between germline ends came to 18 bases. Germline-derived CDR1 and CDR2 are MNHEY and SVGEGT. This CDR3 contains 14 residues.

This chain's CDR3 is CSAKRGRDTEAFF. DNA for the CDR3: TGCAGTGCTAAGAGGGGAAGGGACACTGAAGCTTTCTTT. The rearrangement links TRBV20-1 to TRBJ1-1, with D possibly TRBD1 on 5 matching bases. V was cut by 4 bases and J by 3 bases, with 12 bases left in between. Looked up from germline, CDR1 is DFQATT and CDR2 is SNEGSKA (reference sequence). The CDR3 runs to 13 residues.

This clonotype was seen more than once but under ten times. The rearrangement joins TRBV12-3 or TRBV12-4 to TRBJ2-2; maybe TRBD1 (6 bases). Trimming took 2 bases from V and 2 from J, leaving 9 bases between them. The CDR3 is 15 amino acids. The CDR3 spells CASSLPRGNTGELFF. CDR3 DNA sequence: TGTGCCAGCAGTTTACCCAGGGGCAACACCGGGGAGCTGTTTTTT.

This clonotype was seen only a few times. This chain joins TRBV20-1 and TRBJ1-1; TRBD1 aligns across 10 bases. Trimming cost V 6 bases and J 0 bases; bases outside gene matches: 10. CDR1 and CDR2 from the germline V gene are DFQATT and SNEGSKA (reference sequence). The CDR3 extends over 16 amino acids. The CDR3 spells CSAWGQGMRLNTEAFF. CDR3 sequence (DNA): TGCAGTGCCTGGGGACAGGGGATGCGTTTGAACACTGAAGCTTTCTTT.

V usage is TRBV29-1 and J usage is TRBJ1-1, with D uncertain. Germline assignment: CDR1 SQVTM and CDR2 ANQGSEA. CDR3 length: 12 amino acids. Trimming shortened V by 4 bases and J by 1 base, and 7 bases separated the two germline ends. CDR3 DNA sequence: TGCAGCGTTGGGCTAGGGAACACTGAAGCTTTCTTT. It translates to CSVGLGNTEAFF.

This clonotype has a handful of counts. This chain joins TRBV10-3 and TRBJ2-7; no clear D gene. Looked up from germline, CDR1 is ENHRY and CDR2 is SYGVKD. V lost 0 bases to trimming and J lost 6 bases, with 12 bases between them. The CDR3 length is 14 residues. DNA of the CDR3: TGTGCCATCAGTGAGTCGTCTTACTCGTCCGAGCAGTACTTC. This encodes CAISESSYSSEQYF.